This TCR beta chain stems from a study of blood T cell repertoires in COVID-19. As for the study in general: Material from acute and convalescent COVID-19 was sourced from the United States, Italy and Spain. In each case, the material was cDNA or gDNA derived from T cells, B-cell-depleted T cells, or PBMCs.

Seattle patients were enrolled while actively infected and followed longitudinally. Study processing details: Cell counts per sample came from amplifying reference gene primers. Produced via immunoSEQ multiplex PCR; TCRdb's table is partial and in-frame only. V and J calls and clone size follow that table, whereas D and trimming were derived from the DNA. The table records more than 350,000 clones, more than 70% of them present only once. CDR3 length: 12 amino acids. Trimming left V 5 bases short and J 2 bases short, with 9 bases between. CDR1 is SQVTM, CDR2 ANQGSEA, per germline. The sequenced sample was peripheral blood. This sequence originates from a woman aged 25 to 39 with COVID-19, enrolled during active disease. V usage is TRBV29-1 and J usage is TRBJ2-5, with D hard to call. For the CDR3, the DNA is TGCAGCGTTTCGTTAGCTCAAGAGACCCAGTACTTC. Its protein is CSVSLAQETQYF. Filled out from reference TRBV29-1 and TRBJ2-5, the complete variable domain reads SAVISQKPSRDICQRGTSLTIQCQVDSQVTMMFWYRQQPGQSLTLIATANQGSEATYESGFVIDKFPISRPNLTFSTLTVSNMSPEDSSIYLCSVSLAQETQYFGPGTRLLVL.